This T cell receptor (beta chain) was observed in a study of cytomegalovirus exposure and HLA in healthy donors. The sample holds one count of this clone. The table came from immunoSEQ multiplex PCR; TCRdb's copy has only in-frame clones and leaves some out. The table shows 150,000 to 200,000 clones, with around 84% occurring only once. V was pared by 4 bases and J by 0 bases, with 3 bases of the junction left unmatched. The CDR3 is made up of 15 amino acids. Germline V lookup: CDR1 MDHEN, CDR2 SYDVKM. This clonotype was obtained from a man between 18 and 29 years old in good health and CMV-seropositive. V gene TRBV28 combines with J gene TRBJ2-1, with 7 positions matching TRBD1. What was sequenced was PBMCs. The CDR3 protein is CASSSGTASYNEQFF. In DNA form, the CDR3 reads TGTGCCAGCAGTTCCGGGACAGCCTCCTACAATGAGCAGTTCTTC.